A single sample is the source of the 24 T cell receptor beta chains below, sequenced in a study of shared clonotypes between healthy human individuals. Here immunoSEQ multiplex PCR was the method, and the copy in TCRdb shows in-frame clones only, minus some. The sample includes fewer than 1.8 million clones, approximately 98.5% of them seen just once. The sample consisted of naive CD4+ T cells sorted from blood. Stated subset: CD45RA+ positively selected. The receptor set was obtained from a man aged 30 to 39 in good health.

The chain joins TRBV4-2 to TRBJ1-5, with 7 bases fitting TRBD1. The CDR3 loop spans 14 amino acids. V lost 5 bases and J lost 9; bases outside the gene matches: 10. CDR1 is LGHNA, CDR2 YNFKEQ, per germline. The CDR3 reads CASSKAPPGGPQHF. CDR3 bases: TGTGCCAGCAGCAAGGCCCCTCCAGGGGGGCCCCAGCATTTT.

The rearrangement links TRBV9 to TRBJ1-1; D is ambiguous. The CDR3 length is 14 residues. Germline V gene sequence: CDR1 SGDLS, CDR2 YYNGEE. Trimming cost V 0 bases and J 0 bases, with 6 bases left between them. CDR3 in DNA: TGTGCCAGCAGCGTAGCGCCTCTGAACACTGAAGCTTTCTTT. Translating it yields CASSVAPLNTEAFF.

Note on this clone: A junction boundary mismatches the germline segment, possibly from a read error. This rearrangement joins TRBV5-1 to TRBJ2-3; D could derive from TRBD1 or TRBD2 (5 bases each). The CDR3 consists of 12 residues. Per the germline V gene, CDR1 is SGHRS and CDR2 is YFSETQ. CDR3 sequence reads: CASTSGTNQRNF. DNA for the CDR3: TGCGCCAGCACTTCGGGGACCAACCAAAGGAATTTT. The variable domain in full, with the rest retrieved from reference TRBV5-1 and TRBJ2-3, is KAGVTQTPRYLIKTRGQQVTLSCSPISGHRSVSWYQQTPGQGLQFLFEYFSETQRNKGNFPGRFSGRQFSNSRSEMNVSTLELGDSALYLCASTSGTNQRNFGPGTRLTVL.

This chain joins TRBV2 and TRBJ1-4, with D uncertain. CDR3 length equals 11 residues. V was shortened by 8 bases and J by 8 bases, with 9 bases between the two germline ends. In germline, CDR1 is SNHLY, CDR2 FYNNEI. DNA of the CDR3: TGTGCCAGCTGGAGGAGGGAAAAACTGTTTTTT. Its protein product is CASWRREKLFF.

The chain combines TRBV6-1 with TRBJ1-5; a possible D gene is TRBD1 (6 bases). Germline CDR1 reads MNHNS; CDR2 reads SASEGT. Between the trimmed V and J ends, which lost 8 bases and 4 bases, there was a span of 18 bases. The CDR3 runs to 15 residues. The CDR3, as DNA: TGTGCCAGCGGAAGACAGGTGGGACTTAATCAGCCCCAGCATTTT. Residues: CASGRQVGLNQPQHF.

The chain has TRBV5-1 and TRBJ2-5; D may be TRBD1 (6 bases). The V gene lost 7 bases and the J gene lost 2 bases, with 12 bases spanning the gap. Germline assignment: CDR1 SGHRS and CDR2 YFSETQ. The CDR3 is 13 residues long. CDR3 in amino acids: CASSTGVQETQYF. The DNA of the CDR3 is TGCGCCAGCTCGACAGGAGTACAAGAGACCCAGTACTTC.

The chain has TRBV6-5 and TRBJ1-2; D gene uncertain. The CDR3 has 14 residues. Germline V gene lookup returns CDR1 MNHEY and CDR2 SVGAGI. The V and J ends lost 6 bases and 1 base respectively, with 12 bases between them. CDR3 coding DNA: TGTGCCAGCAGCCGGACGTCGTATAACTATGGCTACACCTTC. It specifies CASSRTSYNYGYTF.

J is TRBJ2-3 and V is TRBV7-9; D possibly corresponds to TRBD1 (5 bases). V was clipped by 1 base and J by 2 bases, with 10 bases between them. This CDR3 has 15 residues. Germline V gene sequence: CDR1 SEHNR, CDR2 FQNEAQ (reference sequence). In DNA form, the CDR3 reads TGTGCCAGCAGCTTAGGGACAATTCTCACAGATACGCAGTATTTT. The encoded protein is CASSLGTILTDTQYF.

The rearrangement joins TRBV5-5 to TRBJ2-5, with D tentatively TRBD1 (5 bases). Trimming took 4 bases from V and 7 from J, leaving 20 bases between them. Germline assignment: CDR1 SGHKS and CDR2 YYEKEE (reference sequence). The CDR3 extends over 15 amino acids. The DNA of the CDR3 is TGTGCCAGCAGCCCGGACACAAGGCCGGCCGGGACCCAGTACTTC. Amino acids: CASSPDTRPAGTQYF.

The genes are TRBV7-9 and TRBJ2-7, with 7 bases aligning to TRBD2. V trimming: 2 bases; J trimming: 0 bases; junction bases outside the gene matches: 4. Germline V gene data show CDR1 as SEHNR and CDR2 as FQNEAQ (reference sequence). CDR3 length equals 15 residues. CDR3 sequence (DNA): TGTGCCAGCAGCTTATGGGGAGGGCACTCCTACGAGCAGTACTTC. Amino acids: CASSLWGGHSYEQYF. The full variable domain, completed using reference TRBV7-9 and TRBJ2-7, is DTGVSQNPRHKITKRGQNVTFRCDPISEHNRLYWYRQTLGQGPEFLTYFQNEAQLEKSRLLSDRFSAERPKGSFSTLEIQRTEQGDSAMYLCASSLWGGHSYEQYFGPGTRLTVT.

This clone was counted once. The chain has TRBV6-5 and TRBJ2-5; weak D call: TRBD1 (5 bases). V shed 6 bases and J shed 3 bases, with 14 bases lying between them. The CDR3 is made up of 14 amino acids. Germline V gene data show CDR1 as MNHEY and CDR2 as SVGAGI. CDR3 region: CASSLGRVKETQYF. The CDR3 coding sequence is TGTGCCAGCAGCTTGGGCAGGGTAAAAGAGACCCAGTACTTC.

The chain combines TRBV18 with TRBJ1-2; a possible D gene is TRBD1 (6 bases). CDR1 and CDR2 from the germline V gene are KGHSH and LQKENI. The CDR3 is 13 residues long. V lost 3 bases, J lost 8 bases, and 13 bases lay in between. CDR3 coding DNA: TGTGCCAGCTCACCGGACAGCAGGACAGGCTACACCTTC. This gives the protein CASSPDSRTGYTF.

The chain has TRBV20-1 and TRBJ2-7; unclear D gene. Germline lookup yields CDR1 DFQATT and CDR2 SNEGSKA (reference sequence). This CDR3 is built from 11 residues. Trimming removed 4 bases at V and 2 bases at J, with 6 bases between. The CDR3: CSAKDPYEQYF. In DNA, the CDR3 is TGCAGTGCTAAAGACCCCTACGAGCAGTACTTC.

DNA of the CDR3: TGTGCCAGCTCACCTTTTGGAGGAGTTAGCTCCTACGAGCAGTACTTC. Protein sequence: CASSPFGGVSSYEQYF. This chain links TRBV18 with TRBJ2-7; D might be TRBD2 (5 bases). V was cut by 3 bases and J by 0 bases, with 15 bases left in between. The CDR3 is 16 amino acids. The germline CDR1 and CDR2 sequences are KGHSH and LQKENI. Combining the CDR3 with reference TRBV18 and TRBJ2-7 gives the whole variable domain NAGVMQNPRHLVRRRGQEARLRCSPMKGHSHVYWYRQLPEEGLKFMVYLQKENIIDESGMPKERFSAEFPKEGPSILRIQQVVRGDSAAYFCASSPFGGVSSYEQYFGPGTRLTVT.

This clone was observed once. The chain carries TRBV11-3 and TRBJ2-2; no clear D. CDR3 length equals 14 residues. Germline V gene lookup returns CDR1 SGHNT and CDR2 YENEEA. Deletions cut 7 bases from V and 1 base from J, with 10 bases between. The CDR3 loop reads CASTWDMNTGELFF. The CDR3 DNA is TGTGCCAGCACGTGGGATATGAACACCGGGGAGCTGTTTTTT.

V gene TRBV6-1 combines with J gene TRBJ2-3; D might be TRBD1 (6 bases). CDR3 length: 14 amino acids. Germline CDR1 is MNHNS and CDR2 is SASEGT. V lost 1 base and J lost 8, with 13 bases in between. CDR3 sequence reads: CASSEDSRGGTQYF. For the CDR3, the DNA is TGTGCCAGCAGTGAAGATTCCAGGGGCGGTACGCAGTATTTT.

The chain carries TRBV9 and TRBJ2-3; D possibly corresponds to TRBD2 (6 bases). This CDR3 has 14 residues. Germline CDR1 SGDLS, CDR2 YYNGEE. The germline V and J ends were trimmed by 2 bases and 5 bases, with 12 bases remaining between them. The CDR3 bases are TGTGCCAGCAGCGTTGGGGGGTACAGAGATACGCAGTATTTT. It is translated as CASSVGGYRDTQYF.

This sequence joins TRBV19 and TRBJ2-5, with 9 nucleotides matching TRBD2. The germline gives CDR1 LNHDA, CDR2 SQIVND (reference sequence). The J segment lost 2 bases and the V segment lost 4 bases, leaving 2 bases of the junction unmatched. The CDR3 runs to 14 residues. CDR3: CASSSLAGQETQYF. CDR3 DNA: TGTGCCAGTAGTAGTCTAGCGGGACAAGAGACCCAGTACTTC.

The count of this clone is one. The J gene is TRBJ2-1, the V gene TRBV27; no clear D gene. With 3 bases removed from V and 8 bases from J, the gap between germline ends came to 11 bases. This CDR3 spans 13 amino acids. Germline lookup yields CDR1 MNHEY and CDR2 SMNVEV (reference sequence). CDR3 nucleotides: TGTGCCAGCAGTTTCGGCCCCTCGTATGAGCAGTTCTTC. Its translation is CASSFGPSYEQFF.

Here the CDR3 reads CASSQGRASGRKEETQYF. The CDR3 bases are TGTGCCAGCAGCCAAGGGCGGGCTAGCGGGAGGAAGGAAGAGACCCAGTACTTC. V usage is TRBV4-2 and J usage is TRBJ2-5, with 11 bases that match TRBD2. The CDR3 totals 18 residues. Germline CDR1 and CDR2: LGHNA and YNFKEQ. The V and J ends lost 1 base and 3 bases, in that order; junction bases with no gene match: 10.

This sequence joins TRBV29-1 and TRBJ2-3, with 8 bases identical to TRBD2. The CDR3 is made up of 16 amino acids. Trimming cost V 5 bases and J 1 base; bases outside gene matches: 11. CDR1 and CDR2 (germline): SQVTM, ANQGSEA. The CDR3 nucleotides are TGCAGCGTTCGAAGAGCGGGAGATCTCGGCACAGATACGCAGTATTTT. Protein sequence: CSVRRAGDLGTDTQYF.

V is TRBV11-2 and J is TRBJ2-2; D is undetermined. The CDR3 is 14 residues long. Trimming shortened V by 5 bases and J by 1 base, and 8 bases separated the two germline ends. Germline CDR1 reads SGHAT; CDR2 reads FQNNGV. CDR3 residues: CASSPGGNTGELFF. The DNA of the CDR3 is TGTGCCAGCAGCCCTGGCGGGAACACCGGGGAGCTGTTTTTT. Full variable domain (rest looked up from reference TRBV11-2 and TRBJ2-2): EAGVAQSPRYKIIEKRQSVAFWCNPISGHATLYWYQQILGQGPKLLIQFQNNGVVDDSQLPKDRFSAERLKGVDSTLKIQPAKLEDSAVYLCASSPGGNTGELFFGEGSRLTVL.

V usage is TRBV7-2 and J usage is TRBJ2-1; D may be TRBD2 (6 bases). The germline gives CDR1 SGHTA, CDR2 FQGNSA. Trimming removed 10 bases at V and 0 bases at J, with 10 bases between. This CDR3 contains 13 residues. CDR3 sequence reads: CATAGSSYNEQFF. Written as DNA, the CDR3 is TGTGCCACCGCGGGGAGCTCCTACAATGAGCAGTTCTTC.

The V gene is TRBV6-5, the J gene TRBJ1-1, with D unresolved. V dropped 2 bases and J dropped 3 bases, with 7 bases sitting between them. Germline V CDR1 and CDR2: MNHEY, SVGAGI. CDR3 length equals 13 residues. Written as DNA, the CDR3 is TGTGCCAGCAGTTACCAGATAGACACTGAAGCTTTCTTT. This translates into CASSYQIDTEAFF.